This T cell receptor (beta chain) was profiled in a study of CD8 T cells in Susac syndrome. When the RNA was reverse transcribed, random hexamers were used with an input of roughly 0.45 to 1 ug. Amplification of TCR beta CDR3 across 54 Vbeta and 13 Jbeta was performed with immunoSEQ multiplex PCR. Each CDR3 protein is one row after TCRdb ran MiXCR on the immunoSEQ multiplex PCR reads. The sample has approximately 190,000 distinct CDR3 sequences; under 95% are singletons. The CDR3 length is 15 residues. Per the germline V gene, CDR1 is MDHEN and CDR2 is SYDVKM. With V trimmed by 5 bases and J by 4 bases, 8 bases remained unmatched.

Sequencing was done on a sample of CD4+ T cells from PBMCs. The rearrangement uses TRBV28 and TRBJ2-5; 9 bases match TRBD1. The sequence was collected from a human donor in good health. Here the CDR3 reads CASSLDRGVGETQYF. CDR3 DNA: TGTGCCAGCAGTCTCGACAGGGGGGTTGGAGAGACCCAGTACTTC.